This paragraph reports one T cell receptor (beta chain). Which antigen it targets is not known. One base away there is no much larger clone; base qualities are not given. From cysteine to phenylalanine, the CDR3 is 14 amino acids long. The entry retains the CDR3 DNA only, 42 bases that are in frame from base 1. The germline V gene (reference sequence) specifies MNHEY as CDR1 and SMNVEV as CDR2. Trimming costs V 5 bases and J 2 bases, and their ends lie 13 bases apart. These data come from a study of OX40 agonist ivuxolimab in advanced cancers. Concerning the study at large: Ivuxolimab was an agonistic, fully human IgG2 monoclonal antibody directed against OX40 (CD134), a costimulatory receptor. Intravenous ivuxolimab was administered to patients every 2 weeks at six dose levels: 0.01, 0.1, 0.3, 1.5, 3 and 10 mg/kg. Of the approximately 53 patients in dose escalation, approximately 20 had hepatocellular carcinoma, some 15 had melanoma, 9 had renal cell carcinoma and 9 had head and neck cancer. In the dose-escalation cohort, approximately 83% of patients were male, and the mean age was 60 years with a range of roughly 20 to 79. Prior anti-PD-1, anti-PD-L1 or anti-CTLA-4 therapy was permitted, and 30% to 45% of dose-escalation patients had received checkpoint inhibitors. Partial responses occurred in three dose-escalation patients, of whom one had hepatocellular carcinoma and two had cutaneous melanoma. Peripheral TCRbeta sequencing was intended to test whether TCR sequence diversity was altered and clonal T-cell expansion was caused by ivuxolimab. The monotherapy dose-escalation portion (N ≈ 50 patients) of the phase I ivuxolimab trial is reported in the paper. What the authors observed across the whole study: Which antigens the clonally expanded peripheral T cells were specific for was not determined. Low levels of normalized T-cell clonal expansion were also seen in some patients who did not respond. After ivuxolimab, expanded clones were on average more numerous among CD8+ T cells than among CD4+ T cells. At doses of 0.1 to 3.0 mg/kg, clonal expansion of both CD4+ and CD8+ blood T cells was observed from baseline to week 6. In partial responders in the 0.1-3.0 mg/kg groups, normalized peripheral clonal expansion was found to be among the lowest, especially among CD8+ T cells.

Genomic DNA was extracted from sorted cells for sequencing of the TCRbeta CDR3 region. The immunoSEQ Assay was used to sequence the TCRbeta CDR3 regions. Here the immuneACCESS table is served through TCRdb, limited to in-frame sequences with V and J called. Missing clones are a known gap in these copies; in checked studies unresolved V genes cover under half, and the rest lacks a known reason. This sample comprises 55,000 to 75,000 clones, 90% to 95% of them detected only once. 3% to 4% of the sample comes from the top ten. Patients with autoimmune disease history or receiving systemic immunosuppression were excluded from the trial. In every dose cohort, peripheral blood was drawn for TCR sequencing at baseline, cycle 4 day 1, and cycle 7 day 1. Samples came from an open-label, multicenter, first-in-human phase I dose-escalation trial of ivuxolimab. Adults with locally advanced or metastatic melanoma, renal cell, hepatocellular, or head and neck squamous cell carcinoma were enrolled in the trial. Before TCR sequencing, CD4+ T cells and CD8+ T cells were sorted from peripheral blood as separate populations.

The receptor was derived from an adult with an advanced solid tumor such as melanoma, head and neck, liver or kidney cancer. The chain was built from TRBV27 and TRBJ2-7; 5 matching bases give a weak D call of TRBD1. The sample here was CD4+ or CD8+ T cells sorted from blood, taken in a trial of the OX40 agonist ivuxolimab. DNA sequence: TGTGCCAGCAGTCCACAGGTTCACCCCTACGAGCAGTACTTC. It codes for CASSPQVHPYEQYF.